This T cell receptor beta chain was documented in a study of patients and donors after allogeneic stem cell transplantation. TCRdb re-called the RT-PCR reads through MiXCR, storing one row per CDR3 protein. The sample has under 200,000 distinct CDR3 sequences, roughly 30% seen once. V was cut by 0 bases and J by 2 bases, with 7 bases left in between. Germline CDR1 is MNHEY and CDR2 is SVGAGI. The CDR3 loop spans 14 amino acids. Input material: blood, either unsorted or a sorted T cell fraction (not recorded which). This clonotype originated in a human donor who was either an allogeneic HSCT recipient or a stem cell or donor lymphocyte infusion donor (not recorded which). It is not recorded whose cells these are; they may come from a transplant donor. The rearrangement uses TRBV6-5 and TRBJ2-5, with D maybe TRBD2 (6 bases). This CDR3 is CASSYSLAQETQYF. CDR3 coding DNA: TGTGCCAGCAGTTACTCGCTAGCGCAAGAGACCCAGTACTTC.